This T cell receptor (beta chain) was documented in a study of patients with pleural tuberculosis. This clonotype has a count of ten or more. A single record per CDR3 protein comes from TCRdb applying MiXCR to the reads. In the table there are 45,000 to 55,000 distinct CDR3 sequences, about 6.8% of which are singletons. The V and J ends lost 0 bases and 3 bases respectively, with 11 bases between them. The CDR3 covers 15 residues. CDR1 and CDR2 (germline): MNHEY, SVGEGT. This TCR derives from a human donor with pleural tuberculosis. The chain employs TRBV6-2 or TRBV6-3 and TRBJ1-2; D remains unclear. The CDR3 reads CASSYSETEYYGYTF. The DNA of the CDR3 is TGTGCCAGCAGTTACTCAGAGACCGAATACTATGGCTACACCTTC.